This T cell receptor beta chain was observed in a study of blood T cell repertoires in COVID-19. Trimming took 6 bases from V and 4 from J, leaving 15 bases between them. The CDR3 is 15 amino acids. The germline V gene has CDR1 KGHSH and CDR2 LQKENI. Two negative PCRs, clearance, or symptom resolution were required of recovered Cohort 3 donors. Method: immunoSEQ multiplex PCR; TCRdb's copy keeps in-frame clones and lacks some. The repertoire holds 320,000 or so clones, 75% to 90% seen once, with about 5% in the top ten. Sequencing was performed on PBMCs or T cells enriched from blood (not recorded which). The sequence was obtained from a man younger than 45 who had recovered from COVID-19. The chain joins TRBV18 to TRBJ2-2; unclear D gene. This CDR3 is CASSRPRRFTGELFF. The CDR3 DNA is TGTGCCAGCTCCCGACCCCGGCGGTTCACCGGGGAGCTGTTTTTT.